This T cell receptor (beta chain) was observed in a study of blood T cell repertoires in COVID-19. Method: immunoSEQ multiplex PCR; TCRdb's copy keeps in-frame clones and lacks some. The sample shows around 180,000 clones, more than 70% of them seen only once. The germline CDR1 and CDR2 sequences are SGHTA and FQGNSA. CDR3 length: 16 residues. V lost 1 base and J 2 bases, leaving 15 bases between the germline ends. Sequences were obtained from peripheral blood. V usage is TRBV7-2 and J usage is TRBJ2-7; D is possibly TRBD2 (6 bases). The sequence was obtained from a human donor in a cohort sampled during active COVID-19. The CDR3 loop reads CASSLVGAGGAYEQYF. The CDR3 region has the DNA TGTGCCAGCAGCTTAGTTGGAGCGGGCGGGGCCTACGAGCAGTACTTC.